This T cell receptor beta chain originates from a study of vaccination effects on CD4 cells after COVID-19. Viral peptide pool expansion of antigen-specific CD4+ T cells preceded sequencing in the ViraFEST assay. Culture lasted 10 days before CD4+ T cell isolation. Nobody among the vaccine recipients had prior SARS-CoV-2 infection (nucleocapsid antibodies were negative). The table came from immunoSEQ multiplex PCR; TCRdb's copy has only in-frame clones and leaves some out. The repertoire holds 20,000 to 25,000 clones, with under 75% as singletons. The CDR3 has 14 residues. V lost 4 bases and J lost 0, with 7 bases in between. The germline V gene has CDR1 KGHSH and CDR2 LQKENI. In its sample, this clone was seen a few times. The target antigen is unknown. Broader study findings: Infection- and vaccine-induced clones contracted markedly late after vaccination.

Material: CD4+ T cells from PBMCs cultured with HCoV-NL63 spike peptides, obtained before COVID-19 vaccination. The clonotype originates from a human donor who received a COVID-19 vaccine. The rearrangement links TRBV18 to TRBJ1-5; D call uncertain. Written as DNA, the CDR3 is TGTGCCAGCTCACGAGAACATAGCAATCAGCCCCAGCATTTT. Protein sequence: CASSREHSNQPQHF.